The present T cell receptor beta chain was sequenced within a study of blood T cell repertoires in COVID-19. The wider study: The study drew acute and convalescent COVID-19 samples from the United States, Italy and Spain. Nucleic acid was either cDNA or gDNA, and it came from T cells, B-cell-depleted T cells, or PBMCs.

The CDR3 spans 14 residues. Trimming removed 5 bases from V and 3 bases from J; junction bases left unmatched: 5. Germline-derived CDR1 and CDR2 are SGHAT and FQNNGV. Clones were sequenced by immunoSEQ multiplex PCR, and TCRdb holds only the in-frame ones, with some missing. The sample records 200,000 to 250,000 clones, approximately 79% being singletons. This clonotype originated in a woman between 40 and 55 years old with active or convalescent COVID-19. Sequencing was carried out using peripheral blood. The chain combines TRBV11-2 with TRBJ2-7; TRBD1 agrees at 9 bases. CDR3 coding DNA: TGTGCCAGCAGCCACAGGACAGGGGTCTACGAGCAGTACTTC. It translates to CASSHRTGVYEQYF.